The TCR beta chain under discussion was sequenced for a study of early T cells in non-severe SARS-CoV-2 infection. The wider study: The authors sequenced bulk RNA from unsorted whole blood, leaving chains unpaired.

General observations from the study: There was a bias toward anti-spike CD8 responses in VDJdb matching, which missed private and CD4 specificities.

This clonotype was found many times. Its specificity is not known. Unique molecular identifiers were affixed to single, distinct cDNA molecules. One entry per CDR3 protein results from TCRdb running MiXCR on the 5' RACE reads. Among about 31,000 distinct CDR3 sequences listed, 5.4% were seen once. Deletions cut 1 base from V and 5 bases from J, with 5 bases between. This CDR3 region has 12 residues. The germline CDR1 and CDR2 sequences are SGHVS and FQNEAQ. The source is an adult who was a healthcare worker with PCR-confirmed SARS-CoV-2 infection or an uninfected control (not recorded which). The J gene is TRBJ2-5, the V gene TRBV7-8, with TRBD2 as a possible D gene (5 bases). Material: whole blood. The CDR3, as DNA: TGTGCCAGCAGCTTAGGGGAGGAGACCCAGTACTTC. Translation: CASSLGEETQYF.